Following are 25 T cell receptor beta chains from one sample sequenced in a study of blood T cell repertoires in COVID-19. Generated by immunoSEQ multiplex PCR, the TCRdb table keeps only in-frame clones and is missing some. The repertoire consists of around 120,000 clones, with roughly 90% occurring once and the leading ten covering 7.9%. Sequencing used peripheral blood. Every receptor here comes from a man aged 65 to 79 who had recovered from COVID-19.

V and J are TRBV5-1 and TRBJ2-1, with 16 positions matching TRBD2. Germline values: CDR1 SGHRS, CDR2 YFSETQ. V was clipped by 4 bases and J by 0 bases; unmatched bases: 4. The CDR3 spans 18 residues. CDR3 region: CASSPGLAGGNSYNEQFF. DNA for the CDR3: TGCGCCAGCAGCCCGGGACTAGCGGGGGGGAACTCCTACAATGAGCAGTTCTTC. Combining the CDR3 with reference TRBV5-1 and TRBJ2-1 gives the whole variable domain KAGVTQTPRYLIKTRGQQVTLSCSPISGHRSVSWYQQTPGQGLQFLFEYFSETQRNKGNFPGRFSGRQFSNSRSEMNVSTLELGDSALYLCASSPGLAGGNSYNEQFFGPGTRLTVL.

J is TRBJ2-5 and V is TRBV5-1, with 8 nucleotides matching TRBD2. Trimming removed 3 bases from V and 5 bases from J; junction bases left unmatched: 9. This CDR3 comprises 15 residues. From germline, CDR1 is SGHRS and CDR2 YFSETQ. The CDR3 DNA follows: TGCGCCAGCAGCTCCCGTCCGGGGGGGTCTGAGACCCAGTACTTC. This translates into CASSSRPGGSETQYF.

The V and J genes are TRBV10-3 and TRBJ1-1; TRBD1 agrees at 8 bases. Germline V gene data show CDR1 as ENHRY and CDR2 as SYGVKD. The CDR3 is made up of 15 amino acids. The trim removed 11 bases at V and 1 base at J, leaving 12 bases unmatched. The CDR3 DNA is TGTGCCCGTACCGGGACAGGCCCTTCGAACACTGAAGCTTTCTTT. Translating it yields CARTGTGPSNTEAFF.

The chain combines TRBV6-5 with TRBJ2-1; maybe TRBD1 (6 bases). The CDR3 contains 15 residues. The germline gives CDR1 MNHEY, CDR2 SVGAGI. V lost 2 bases to trimming and J lost 3 bases, with 11 bases between them. DNA for the CDR3: TGTGCCAGCAGTTACCTTACAGGGAACTACAATGAGCAGTTCTTC. This translates into CASSYLTGNYNEQFF.

The sample holds a few counts of this clone. The rearrangement joins TRBV5-1 to TRBJ2-3; no definite D call. Germline V gene sequence: CDR1 SGHRS, CDR2 YFSETQ. V was trimmed by 0 bases and J by 7 bases, leaving 12 bases between them. The CDR3 runs to 14 residues. The CDR3 loop is CASSLERVLNTQYF. CDR3 nucleotides: TGCGCCAGCAGCTTGGAACGAGTCCTGAATACGCAGTATTTT.

The J gene is TRBJ2-3, the V gene TRBV30, with TRBD2 matching over 7 bases. CDR1 and CDR2 from the germline V gene are GTSNPN and SVGIG (reference sequence). Trimming took 2 bases from V and 2 from J; bases not matched to a gene: 4. The CDR3 is 14 amino acids. The CDR3 coding sequence is TGTGCCTGGAGTTGGGAGGGTAACACAGATACGCAGTATTTT. Translation gives CAWSWEGNTDTQYF. Together with reference TRBV30 and TRBJ2-3, the CDR3 gives the full variable domain: SQTIHQWPATLVQPVGSPLSLECTVEGTSNPNLYWYRQAAGRGLQLLFYSVGIGQISSEVPQNLSASRPQDRQFILSSKKLLLSDSGFYLCAWSWEGNTDTQYFGPGTRLTVL.

This clone was observed a single time. The J gene is TRBJ1-4, the V gene TRBV27; 8 nucleotides agree with TRBD1. Germline CDR1 and CDR2: MNHEY and SMNVEV (reference sequence). The CDR3 is made up of 17 amino acids. Trimming removed 2 bases from V and 4 bases from J; junction bases left unmatched: 9. Here the CDR3 reads CASSLQGANFYNEKLFF. CDR3 nucleotides: TGTGCCAGCAGTTTACAGGGGGCTAACTTTTATAATGAAAAACTGTTTTTT.

The rearrangement joins TRBV4-1 to TRBJ1-5, with D possibly being TRBD1 (5 bases). V was cut by 4 bases and J by 2 bases, with 12 bases left in between. The CDR3 has 15 residues. The germline V gene has CDR1 MGHRA and CDR2 YSYEKL. The CDR3 reads CASSPRGVGNQPQHF. The CDR3 nucleotides read TGCGCCAGCAGCCCTCGGGGGGTAGGCAATCAGCCCCAGCATTTT.

The gene calls are TRBV7-2 and TRBJ2-5; maybe TRBD1 (6 bases). Germline V CDR1 and CDR2: SGHTA, FQGNSA. This CDR3 contains 13 residues. V was cut by 3 bases and J by 3 bases, with 8 bases left in between. CDR3 sequence (DNA): TGTGCCAGCAGCTTGCACAGGGAAGAGACCCAGTACTTC. Encoded protein: CASSLHREETQYF.

The chain has TRBV19 and TRBJ1-1; 7 bases map to TRBD1. Germline V lookup: CDR1 LNHDA, CDR2 SQIVND (reference sequence). The CDR3 is made up of 13 amino acids. The V gene end was trimmed by 4 bases and the J gene end by 6 bases; junction bases not matched to a gene: 5. CDR3 in DNA: TGTGCCAGTAGTACGGGACAGCTATCTGAAGCTTTCTTT. It specifies CASSTGQLSEAFF.

This chain joins TRBV11-2 and TRBJ2-3; 12 nucleotides match TRBD2. Germline V gene sequence: CDR1 SGHAT, CDR2 FQNNGV. V was clipped by 4 bases and J by 2 bases; unmatched bases: 10. The CDR3 has 18 amino acids. The CDR3 reads CASSSMPGLAGTTDTQYF. The CDR3 region has the DNA TGTGCCAGCAGCTCCATGCCGGGACTAGCGGGCACCACAGATACGCAGTATTTT.

V gene TRBV11-1 combines with J gene TRBJ1-2, with a possible D match to TRBD1 (6 bases). The CDR3 length is 14 residues. V lost 2 bases and J lost 2, with 9 bases in between. CDR1 is SGHAT and CDR2 is FQDESV in the germline V gene (reference sequence). The CDR3 nucleotides are TGTGCCAGCAGCTTACGCAGGGGAAACTATGGCTACACCTTC. As protein: CASSLRRGNYGYTF.

V usage is TRBV7-9 and J usage is TRBJ1-2, with 10 bases matching TRBD1. Trimming cost V 5 bases and J 6 bases; bases outside gene matches: 9. The germline gives CDR1 SEHNR, CDR2 FQNEAQ (reference sequence). CDR3 length: 15 residues. The CDR3 loop is CASSPRDRGQDGYTF. The CDR3 DNA is TGTGCCAGCAGCCCCCGAGACAGGGGGCAGGATGGCTACACCTTC.

V gene TRBV7-9 combines with J gene TRBJ1-2; the match to TRBD1 covers 8 bases. This CDR3 contains 14 residues. J was trimmed by 6 bases and V by 5 bases; bases with no gene match: 8. Looked up from germline, CDR1 is SEHNR and CDR2 is FQNEAQ (reference sequence). This CDR3 is CASSPTGEKDGYTF. CDR3 bases: TGTGCCAGCAGCCCGACAGGGGAAAAAGATGGCTACACCTTC.

This clone has just one count. The gene calls are TRBV7-3 and TRBJ2-7; maybe TRBD1 (6 bases). This CDR3 region has 15 residues. The germline V and J ends were trimmed by 5 bases and 1 base, with 15 bases remaining between them. The germline gives CDR1 SGHTA, CDR2 FQGTGA. CDR3 DNA sequence: TGTGCCAGCAGCCCCCAGGGGAGTGCGTCCTACGAGCAGTACTTC. Protein sequence: CASSPQGSASYEQYF.

This chain links TRBV29-1 with TRBJ2-3; TRBD2 aligns across 10 bases. The CDR3 is 14 residues long. Germline V gives CDR1 SQVTM, CDR2 ANQGSEA. Trimming cost V 3 bases and J 1 base; bases outside gene matches: 1. CDR3 DNA sequence: TGCAGCGTTGACACTAGCGGGGGCACAGATACGCAGTATTTT. This sequence encodes CSVDTSGGTDTQYF.

The chain recombines TRBV9 with TRBJ1-2; D uncertain. The germline V gene has CDR1 SGDLS and CDR2 YYNGEE. The CDR3 has 15 residues. Trimming took 0 bases from V and 2 from J, leaving 11 bases between them. The DNA for the CDR3 is TGTGCCAGCAGCGTAGATGTTTCCCCGAACTATGGCTACACCTTC. As protein: CASSVDVSPNYGYTF.

This clone was seen only once. This CDR3 reads CASSTQAGGFSYEQYF. DNA of the CDR3: TGTGCCAGCAGCACCCAAGCGGGGGGGTTCTCCTACGAGCAGTACTTC. The chain joins TRBV27 to TRBJ2-7; 10 nucleotides agree with TRBD2. This CDR3 region has 16 residues. Germline CDR1 and CDR2: MNHEY and SMNVEV (reference sequence). J was trimmed by 0 bases and V by 6 bases; bases with no gene match: 8.

The CDR3 DNA reads as TGTGCCAGCAGCTTACCGGGACAGGGGACGAACGAGCAGTACTTC. This gives the protein CASSLPGQGTNEQYF. The rearrangement joins TRBV5-6 to TRBJ2-7; 10 bases agree with TRBD1. The CDR3 is 15 amino acids. Germline V lookup: CDR1 SGHDT, CDR2 YYEEEE. The ends lost 2 bases at V and 5 bases at J; junction bases unmatched: 7.

The chain has TRBV5-4 and TRBJ2-3, with TRBD1 matching over 7 bases. The CDR3 has 14 amino acids. The J segment lost 3 bases and the V segment lost 0 bases, leaving 1 base of the junction unmatched. CDR1 and CDR2 from the germline V gene are SGHNT and YYREEE (reference sequence). In nucleotides, the CDR3 is TGTGCCAGCAGCTTGGACAGGGGAACAGATACGCAGTATTTT. This translates into CASSLDRGTDTQYF. Based on the CDR3 plus reference TRBV5-4 and TRBJ2-3, the full variable domain is ETGVTQSPTHLIKTRGQQVTLRCSSQSGHNTVSWYQQALGQGPQFIFQYYREEENGRGNFPPRFSGLQFPNYSSELNVNALELDDSALYLCASSLDRGTDTQYFGPGTRLTVL.

The rearrangement uses TRBV28 and TRBJ2-7; weak D call: TRBD2 (5 bases). The CDR3 extends over 13 amino acids. Germline values: CDR1 MDHEN, CDR2 SYDVKM. V was trimmed by 7 bases and J by 0 bases, leaving 10 bases between them. Here the CDR3 DNA reads TGTGCCAGCACCCCCGGGGACTCCTACGAGCAGTACTTC. Translating it yields CASTPGDSYEQYF.

The genes are TRBV10-3 and TRBJ2-1, with D possibly matching TRBD1 (7 bases). CDR1 is ENHRY and CDR2 is SYGVKD in the germline V gene. V was cut by 10 bases and J by 8 bases, with 21 bases left in between. The CDR3 spans 14 residues. Written as DNA, the CDR3 is TGTGCCACCCTTGCGGGACAGTATAACGATGAGCAGTTCTTC. The encoded protein is CATLAGQYNDEQFF.

The chain couples TRBV5-6 to TRBJ2-1, with 10 bases identical to TRBD2. Germline lookup yields CDR1 SGHDT and CDR2 YYEEEE. The CDR3 is 15 residues long. The J segment lost 8 bases and the V segment lost 2 bases, leaving 7 bases of the junction unmatched. CDR3 in amino acids: CASSFRPSGGYEQFF. CDR3 coding DNA: TGTGCCAGCAGCTTTAGGCCTAGCGGGGGCTATGAGCAGTTCTTC.

CDR3 loop: CASSPRIRQETQYF. The CDR3 nucleotides are TGTGCCAGCTCACCACGTATCCGCCAAGAGACCCAGTACTTC. The rearrangement uses TRBV18 and TRBJ2-5; D remains unclear. The CDR3 has 14 residues. Germline V gene data show CDR1 as KGHSH and CDR2 as LQKENI. V was clipped by 1 base and J by 1 base, with 7 bases between them.

V gene TRBV6-2 or TRBV6-3 combines with J gene TRBJ2-1, with TRBD2 identical over 9 bases. Germline V CDR1 and CDR2: MNHEY, SVGEGT. The length of the CDR3 is 16 residues. V gave up 6 bases and J gave up 6 bases; unmatched junction bases: 12. CDR3 amino acids: CASSSLAGILVNEQFF. The CDR3 nucleotides read TGTGCCAGCAGCAGTCTAGCGGGAATCTTGGTCAATGAGCAGTTCTTC.